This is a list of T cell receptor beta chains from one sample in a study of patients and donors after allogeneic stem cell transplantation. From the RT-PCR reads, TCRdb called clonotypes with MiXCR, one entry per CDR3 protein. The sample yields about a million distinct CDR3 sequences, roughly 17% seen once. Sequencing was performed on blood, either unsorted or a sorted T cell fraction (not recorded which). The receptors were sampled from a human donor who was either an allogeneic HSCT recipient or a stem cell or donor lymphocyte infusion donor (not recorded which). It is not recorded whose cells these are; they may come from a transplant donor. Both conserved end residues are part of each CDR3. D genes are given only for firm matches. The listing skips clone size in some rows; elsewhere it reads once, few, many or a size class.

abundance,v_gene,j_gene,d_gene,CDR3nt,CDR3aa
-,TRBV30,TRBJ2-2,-,TGTGCCTGGACGTACGGGGGCACCGGGGAGCTGTTTTTT,CAWTYGGTGELFF
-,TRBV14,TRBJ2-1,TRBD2,TGTGCCAGCAGCCAGAGCGGGAAAGTAATTTATAATGAGCAGTTCTTC,CASSQSGKVIYNEQFF
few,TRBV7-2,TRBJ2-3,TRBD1,TGTGCCAGCAGCTTAGGTCCCAGGGGGTATTATACGCAGTATTTT,CASSLGPRGYYTQYF
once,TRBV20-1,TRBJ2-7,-,TGCAGTGCTATCCGGGGGCCCTCCTACGAGCAGTACTTC,CSAIRGPSYEQYF
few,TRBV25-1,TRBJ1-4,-,TGTGCCAGCAGTGACTCGACTTTTCTCGGCGAAAAACTGTTTTTT,CASSDSTFLGEKLFF
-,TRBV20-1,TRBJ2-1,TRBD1,TGCAGTGCTGGAGTTACCGGGACAGGGGTAAACAATGAGCAGTTCTTC,CSAGVTGTGVNNEQFF
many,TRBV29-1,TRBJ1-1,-,TGCAGCGTTGAAGGGGGAGGTGAAGCTTTCTTT,CSVEGGGEAFF
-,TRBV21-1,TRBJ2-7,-,TGTGCCAGCAGCAAAGCGGGGACAGGGGAGTATCAGCAGTACTTC,CASSKAGTGEYQQYF
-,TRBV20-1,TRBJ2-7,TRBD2,TGCAGTGCTAGTGGGCTAGCGGGACGTTCCTCCTACGAGCAGTACTTC,CSASGLAGRSSYEQYF
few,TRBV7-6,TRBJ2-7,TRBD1,TGTGCCAGCAGCTTAGAATTAGGAACAGGGGGCTACGAGCAGTACTTC,CASSLELGTGGYEQYF
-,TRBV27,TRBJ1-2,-,TGTGCCAGCAGTCCCTACGGGGAGGACTTCAGGGGCTACACCTTC,CASSPYGEDFRGYTF
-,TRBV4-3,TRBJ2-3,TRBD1,TGCGCCAGCAGCCAAGAACGACAGGGGGCAACAGATACGCAGTATTTT,CASSQERQGATDTQYF
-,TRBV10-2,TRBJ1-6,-,TGCGCCAGCATCCGAGGACGGAGCTCCTATAATTCACCCCTCCACTTT,CASIRGRSSYNSPLHF
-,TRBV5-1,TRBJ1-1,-,TGCGCCAGCAGCTTGGAAGGCTTTGTGGGGGATGAAGCTTTCTTT,CASSLEGFVGDEAFF
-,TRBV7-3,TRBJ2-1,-,TGTGCCAGCAGGATGCGAACCGGGACCGGGGCTGAGCAGTTCTTC,CASRMRTGTGAEQFF
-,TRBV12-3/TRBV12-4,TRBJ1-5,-,TGTGCCAGCACCAAGACGGGACAGCCCCAGCATTTT,CASTKTGQPQHF
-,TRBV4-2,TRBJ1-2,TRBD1,TGTGCCAGCAGCCGAGACAGGGAGAGTTACTATGGCTACACCTTC,CASSRDRESYYGYTF
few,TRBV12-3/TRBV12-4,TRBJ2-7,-,TGTGCCAGCAGTTTAGGGGACCCCAAAAGCTACGAGCAGTACTTC,CASSLGDPKSYEQYF
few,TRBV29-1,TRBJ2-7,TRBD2,TGCAGCGTTGAAGCTAGCGGGGCCTACGAGCAGTACTTC,CSVEASGAYEQYF
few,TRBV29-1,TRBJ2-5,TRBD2,TGCAGCGCCCGACTAGCGGCAGAGACCCAGTACTTC,CSARLAAETQYF
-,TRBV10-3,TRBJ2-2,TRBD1,TGTGCCGCCACAGGGGACAACACCGGGGAGCTGTTTTTT,CAATGDNTGELFF
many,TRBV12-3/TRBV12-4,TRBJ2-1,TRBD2,TGTGCCAGCAGTTCCGGTAGCGGGAGAAGCCACAATGAGCAGTTCTTC,CASSSGSGRSHNEQFF
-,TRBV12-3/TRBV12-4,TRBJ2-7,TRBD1,TGTGCCAGCAGTTTAGCCTCTCTGACAGGGACCTTCTACGAGCAGTACTTC,CASSLASLTGTFYEQYF
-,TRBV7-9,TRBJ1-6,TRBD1,TGTGCCAGTCGGACAGGGGGCACGAATTCACCCCTCCACTTT,CASRTGGTNSPLHF
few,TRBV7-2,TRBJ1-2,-,TGTGCCAGCAGCTCTTTAAGGGGTAGTGGCTACACCTTC,CASSSLRGSGYTF
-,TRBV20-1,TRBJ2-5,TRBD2,TGCAGCCCCCCCCCCGGGCGGGGGGTCCAAGAGACCCAGTACTTC,CSPPPGRGVQETQYF
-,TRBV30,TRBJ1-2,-,TGTGCCTGGAGTGTAAACATTTATGGCTACACCTTC,CAWSVNIYGYTF
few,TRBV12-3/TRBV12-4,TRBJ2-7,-,TGTGCCAGCACCATGGACAAAGATTACGAGCAGTACTTC,CASTMDKDYEQYF
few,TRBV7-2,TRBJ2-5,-,TGTGCCAGCAGCTTTAGGGGTCTGCCCCAAGAGACCCAGTACTTC,CASSFRGLPQETQYF
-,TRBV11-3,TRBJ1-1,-,TGTGCCAGCAGCATACGGACAGCCACGAACACTGAAGCTTTCTTT,CASSIRTATNTEAFF
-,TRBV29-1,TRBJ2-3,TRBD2,TGCAGCGTTGAAGGGCTAGCGGCGGGCACAGATACGCAGTATTTT,CSVEGLAAGTDTQYF
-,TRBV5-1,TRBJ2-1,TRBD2,TGCGCCAGCGAGGGAATTGGGACTAGCGCCTACAATGAGCAGTTCTTC,CASEGIGTSAYNEQFF